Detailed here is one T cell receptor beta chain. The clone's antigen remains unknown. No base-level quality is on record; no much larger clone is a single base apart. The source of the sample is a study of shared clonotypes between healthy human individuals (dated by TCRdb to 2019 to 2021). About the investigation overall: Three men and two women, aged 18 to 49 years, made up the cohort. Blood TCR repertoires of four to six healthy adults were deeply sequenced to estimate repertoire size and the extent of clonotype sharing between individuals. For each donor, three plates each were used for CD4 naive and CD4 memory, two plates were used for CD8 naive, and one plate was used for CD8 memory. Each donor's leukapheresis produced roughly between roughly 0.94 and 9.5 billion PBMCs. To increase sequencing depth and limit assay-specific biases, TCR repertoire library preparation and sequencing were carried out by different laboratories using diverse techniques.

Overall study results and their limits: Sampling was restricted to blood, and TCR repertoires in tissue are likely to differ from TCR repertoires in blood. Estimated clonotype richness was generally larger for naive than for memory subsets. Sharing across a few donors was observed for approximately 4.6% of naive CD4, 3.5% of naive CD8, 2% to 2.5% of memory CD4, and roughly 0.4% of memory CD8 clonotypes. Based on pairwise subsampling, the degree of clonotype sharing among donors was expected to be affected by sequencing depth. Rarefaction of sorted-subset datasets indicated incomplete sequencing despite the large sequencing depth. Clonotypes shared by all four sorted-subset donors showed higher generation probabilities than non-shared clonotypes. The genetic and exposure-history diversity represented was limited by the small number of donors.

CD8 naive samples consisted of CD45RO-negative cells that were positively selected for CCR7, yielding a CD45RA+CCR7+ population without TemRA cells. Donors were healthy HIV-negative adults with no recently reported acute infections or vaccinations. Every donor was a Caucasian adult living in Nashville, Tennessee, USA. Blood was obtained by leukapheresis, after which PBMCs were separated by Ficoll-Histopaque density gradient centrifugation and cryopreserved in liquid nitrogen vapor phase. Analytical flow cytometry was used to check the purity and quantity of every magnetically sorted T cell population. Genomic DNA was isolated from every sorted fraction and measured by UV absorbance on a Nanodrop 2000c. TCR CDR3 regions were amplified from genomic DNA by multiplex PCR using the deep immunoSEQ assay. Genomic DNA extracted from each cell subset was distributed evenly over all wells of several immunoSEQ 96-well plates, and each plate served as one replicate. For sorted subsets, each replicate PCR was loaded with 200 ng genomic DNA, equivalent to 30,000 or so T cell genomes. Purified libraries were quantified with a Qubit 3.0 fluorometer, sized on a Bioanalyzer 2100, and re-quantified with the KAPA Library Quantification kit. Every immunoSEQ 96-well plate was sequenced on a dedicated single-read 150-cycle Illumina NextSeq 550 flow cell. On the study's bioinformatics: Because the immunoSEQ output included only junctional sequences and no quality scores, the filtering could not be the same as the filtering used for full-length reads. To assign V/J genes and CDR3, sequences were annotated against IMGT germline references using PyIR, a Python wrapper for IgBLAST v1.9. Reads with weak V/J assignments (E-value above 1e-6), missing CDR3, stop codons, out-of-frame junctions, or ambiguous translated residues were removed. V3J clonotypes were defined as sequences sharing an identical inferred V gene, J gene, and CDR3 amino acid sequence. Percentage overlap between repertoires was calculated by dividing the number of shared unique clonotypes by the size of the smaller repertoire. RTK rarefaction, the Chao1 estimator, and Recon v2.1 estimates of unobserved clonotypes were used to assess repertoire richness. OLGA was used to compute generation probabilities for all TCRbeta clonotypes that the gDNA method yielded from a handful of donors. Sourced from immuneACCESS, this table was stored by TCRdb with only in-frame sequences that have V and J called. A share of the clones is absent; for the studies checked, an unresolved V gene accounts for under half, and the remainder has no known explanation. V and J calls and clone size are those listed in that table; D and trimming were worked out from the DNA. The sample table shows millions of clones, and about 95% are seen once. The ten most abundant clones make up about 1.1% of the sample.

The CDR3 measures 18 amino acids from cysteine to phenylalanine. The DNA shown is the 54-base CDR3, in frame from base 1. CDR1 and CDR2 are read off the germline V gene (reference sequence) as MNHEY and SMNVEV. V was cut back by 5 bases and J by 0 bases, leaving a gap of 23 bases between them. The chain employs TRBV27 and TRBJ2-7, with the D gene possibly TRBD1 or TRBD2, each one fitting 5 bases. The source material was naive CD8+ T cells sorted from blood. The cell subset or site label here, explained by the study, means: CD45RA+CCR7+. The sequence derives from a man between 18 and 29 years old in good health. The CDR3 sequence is CASSRRTGTAFSSYEQYF. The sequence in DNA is TGTGCCAGCAGTCGAAGAACTGGGACCGCCTTCTCCTCCTACGAGCAGTACTTC.